This T cell receptor (beta chain) was identified in a study of T cell changes during pregnancy in multiple sclerosis. Using immunoSEQ multiplex PCR, the repertoire was profiled, and TCRdb retains in-frame clones only, with some absent. The data hold under 70,000 clones, with roughly 91% observed a single time. Looked up from germline, CDR1 is LNHNV and CDR2 is YYDKDF (reference sequence). This CDR3 has 12 amino acids. The V end was cut by 0 bases, the J end by 5 bases, with 5 bases between. The TCR originated in a female donor in good health, enrolled as a control in a pregnancy study. V gene TRBV15 combines with J gene TRBJ2-7; the D is unclear. Sequenced here: peripheral blood, sampled in the third trimester of pregnancy. Here the CDR3 DNA reads TGTGCCACCAGCAGAGAGGCTCACGAGCAGTACTTC. The encoded protein is CATSREAHEQYF.